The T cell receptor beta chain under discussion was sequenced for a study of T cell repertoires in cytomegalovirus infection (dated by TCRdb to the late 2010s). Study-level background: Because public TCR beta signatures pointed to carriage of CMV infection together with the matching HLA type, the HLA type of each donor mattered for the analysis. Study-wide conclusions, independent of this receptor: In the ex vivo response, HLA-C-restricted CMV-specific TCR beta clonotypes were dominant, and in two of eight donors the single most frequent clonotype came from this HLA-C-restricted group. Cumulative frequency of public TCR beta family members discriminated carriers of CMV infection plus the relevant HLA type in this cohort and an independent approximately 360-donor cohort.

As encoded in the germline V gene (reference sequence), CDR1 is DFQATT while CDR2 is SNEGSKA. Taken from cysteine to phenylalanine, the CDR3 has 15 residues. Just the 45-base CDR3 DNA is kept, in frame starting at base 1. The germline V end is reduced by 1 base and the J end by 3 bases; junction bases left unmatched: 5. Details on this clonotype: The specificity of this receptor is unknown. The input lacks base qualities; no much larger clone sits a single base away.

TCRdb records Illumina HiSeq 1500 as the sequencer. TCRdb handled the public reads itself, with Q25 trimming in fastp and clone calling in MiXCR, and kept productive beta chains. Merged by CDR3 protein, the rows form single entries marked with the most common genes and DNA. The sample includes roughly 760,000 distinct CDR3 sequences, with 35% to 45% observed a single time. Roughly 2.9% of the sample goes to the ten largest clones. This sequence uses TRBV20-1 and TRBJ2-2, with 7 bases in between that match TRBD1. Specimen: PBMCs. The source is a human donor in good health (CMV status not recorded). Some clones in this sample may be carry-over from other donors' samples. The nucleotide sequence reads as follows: TGCAGTGCTAGAGCAGGGGGTCGGGACACCGGGGAGCTGTTTTTT. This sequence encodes CSARAGGRDTGELFF.